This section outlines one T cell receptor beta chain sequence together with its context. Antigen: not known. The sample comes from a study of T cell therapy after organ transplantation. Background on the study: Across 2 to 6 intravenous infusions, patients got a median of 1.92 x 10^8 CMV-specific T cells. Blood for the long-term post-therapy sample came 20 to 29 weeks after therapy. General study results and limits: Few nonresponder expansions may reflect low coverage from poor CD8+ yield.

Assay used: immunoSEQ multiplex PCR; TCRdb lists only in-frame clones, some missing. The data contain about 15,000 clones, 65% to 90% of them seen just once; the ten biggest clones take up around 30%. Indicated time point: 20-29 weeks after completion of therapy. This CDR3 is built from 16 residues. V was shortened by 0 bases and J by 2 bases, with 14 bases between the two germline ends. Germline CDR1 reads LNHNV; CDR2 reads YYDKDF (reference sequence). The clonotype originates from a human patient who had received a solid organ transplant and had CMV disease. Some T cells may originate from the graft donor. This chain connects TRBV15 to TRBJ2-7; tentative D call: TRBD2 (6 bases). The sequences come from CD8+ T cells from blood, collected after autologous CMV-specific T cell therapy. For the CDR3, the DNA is TGTGCCACCAGCAGAGATCAGGAGGGGTACACCTACGAGCAGTACTTC. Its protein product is CATSRDQEGYTYEQYF.